The subject of this entry is one TCR beta chain. CDR3 size: 15 residues. Trimming pared 3 bases from V and 4 bases from J, leaving 16 bases between. CDR1 and CDR2 (germline): SQVTM, ANQGSEA. Assignments of participants to cohorts depended upon their own reported clinical history. The data stem from a study of blood T cell repertoires in COVID-19. Study at large: Sites in the United States, Italy and Spain provided acute and convalescent COVID-19 samples. The cDNA or gDNA used as material had been derived from T cells, B-cell-depleted T cells, or PBMCs.

The protocol was immunoSEQ multiplex PCR, while the TCRdb copy is restricted to in-frame clones and leaves out a portion. Of around 250,000 clones listed, approximately 85% are singletons. This receptor was taken from a woman in her forties or fifties who had recovered from COVID-19. Specimen: PBMCs or T cells enriched from blood (not recorded which). The chain carries TRBV29-1 and TRBJ2-1; D possibly corresponds to TRBD1 (5 bases). DNA of the CDR3: TGCAGCGTTGACACTGGTACAGGACGGTACAATGAGCAGTTCTTC. As protein: CSVDTGTGRYNEQFF.